The entry that follows covers one T cell receptor beta chain sequence. The antigen is unknown. 60 Vbeta and 13 Jbeta primers were used in PCR. Assay: immunoSEQ multiplex PCR; the TCRdb copy retains only in-frame clones and omits some. This sample's table reports roughly 150,000 clones. With 0 bases removed from V and 2 bases from J, the gap between germline ends came to 11 bases. This CDR3 contains 15 residues. Germline loops: CDR1 SGDLS, CDR2 YYNGEE. The sample comes from a study of cytomegalovirus exposure and HLA in healthy donors. Findings of the study overall: The study carried out a later analysis of TCR beta sequences. It associated approximately 17,000 of them with specific HLA alleles at a false discovery rate of 0.05. A later analysis appeared to link common viral pathogens to several of the most significant clusters. In the analysis, some V segments, TRBV6-2 and TRBV6-3 included, were excluded as indistinguishable.

This rearrangement joins TRBV9 to TRBJ2-5, with unresolved D. Material: PBMCs. The TCR originated in a woman aged 50 to 65 in good health and CMV-seronegative. DNA for the CDR3: TGTGCCAGCAGCGTAGCCCCACTCAGGCAAGAGACCCAGTACTTC. Protein: CASSVAPLRQETQYF. The full variable domain, in which reference TRBV9 and TRBJ2-5 provide the parts outside the CDR3, is DSGVTQTPKHLITATGQRVTLRCSPRSGDLSVYWYQQSLDQGLQFLIQYYNGEERAKGNILERFSAQQFPDLHSELNLSSLELGDSALYFCASSVAPLRQETQYFGPGTRLLVL.